A single sample gave rise to the 20 T cell receptor beta chains below, sequenced in a study of shared clonotypes between healthy human individuals. Naive CD8 cells lacked CD45RO and underwent positive selection for CCR7, leaving out terminally differentiated effector memory CD45RA+ cells. Profiled with immunoSEQ multiplex PCR; TCRdb holds only in-frame clones, not every one. The repertoire includes around 650,000 clones, about 96% of them detected once, and about 0.12% sits in the top ten. The sample was naive CD8+ T cells sorted from blood. The receptors stem from a woman aged 25 to 39 in good health.

The chain employs TRBV5-1 and TRBJ2-1; D is unresolved. CDR3 length: 15 amino acids. Germline lookup yields CDR1 SGHRS and CDR2 YFSETQ. V lost 2 bases and J lost 2, with 11 bases in between. The CDR3 loop reads CASSLHIRTYNEQFF. The DNA for the CDR3 is TGCGCCAGCAGCTTACACATACGAACCTACAATGAGCAGTTCTTC.

The chain combines TRBV11-2 with TRBJ2-2; 10 bases fit TRBD2. Trimming removed 3 bases from V and 7 bases from J; junction bases left unmatched: 8. CDR1 and CDR2 (germline): SGHAT, FQNNGV. This CDR3 has 16 residues. CDR3 DNA: TGTGCCAGCAGCTTTTCTAGCGGGAGACGAGGCGGGGAGCTGTTTTTT. It codes for CASSFSSGRRGGELFF.

The chain has TRBV29-1 and TRBJ2-4; D gene unclear. Trimming left V 4 bases short and J 2 bases short, with 9 bases between. The CDR3 is 13 amino acids. CDR1 is SQVTM and CDR2 is ANQGSEA in the germline V gene. DNA of the CDR3: TGCAGCGTTGTTACTAAGACCAAAAACATTCAGTACTTC. Translated, it gives CSVVTKTKNIQYF.

J is TRBJ2-7 and V is TRBV7-9; unclear D gene. CDR1 and CDR2 from the germline V gene are SEHNR and FQNEAQ (reference sequence). V lost 3 bases and J lost 7, with 16 bases in between. The CDR3 runs 14 residues. The CDR3 nucleotides are TGTGCCAGCAGCTTCGTGCTCCCATTTGAGGAGCAGTACTTC. It encodes CASSFVLPFEEQYF.

This clone is a singleton in its sample. The chain links TRBV5-1 to TRBJ2-3, with TRBD2 identical over 7 bases. J was trimmed by 2 bases and V by 2 bases; bases with no gene match: 2. The germline V gene has CDR1 SGHRS and CDR2 YFSETQ. The CDR3 sequence is 14 residues long. The chain's CDR3 is CASSFTSATDTQYF. The CDR3 coding sequence is TGCGCCAGCAGCTTTACTAGCGCCACAGATACGCAGTATTTT.

V usage is TRBV28 and J usage is TRBJ1-1, with D possibly TRBD1 on 5 matching bases. Trimming removed 6 bases at V and 3 bases at J, with 14 bases between. The CDR3 is 14 residues long. The V gene's germline CDR1 is MDHEN and CDR2 SYDVKM. The CDR3 DNA reads as TGTGCCAGCAGCCTAACCGGGACTTACACTGAAGCTTTCTTT. This translates into CASSLTGTYTEAFF.

CDR3 nucleotides: TGTGCCAGCAGCTTACGGAACGACCCCTACGAGCAGTACTTC. It encodes CASSLRNDPYEQYF. The chain joins TRBV7-6 to TRBJ2-7; D is unclear. From germline, CDR1 is SGHVS and CDR2 FNYEAQ. The CDR3 runs 14 residues. V was shortened by 2 bases and J by 2 bases, with 10 bases between the two germline ends.

The chain links TRBV15 to TRBJ1-4, with D perhaps matching TRBD1 (6 bases). Per the germline V gene, CDR1 is LNHNV and CDR2 is YYDKDF (reference sequence). The V end lost 0 bases, the J end lost 1 base, and 24 bases lay between the germline ends. CDR3 size: 21 residues. The CDR3 DNA follows: TGTGCCACCAGCAGAGATCAGCAGGGGAGTACGCCCCGGGAAACTAATGAAAAACTGTTTTTT. Protein sequence: CATSRDQQGSTPRETNEKLFF. Supplemented by reference TRBV15 and TRBJ1-4, the full variable domain reads DAMVIQNPRYQVTQFGKPVTLSCSQTLNHNVMYWYQQKSSQAPKLLFHYYDKDFNNEADTPDNFQSRRPNTSFCFLDIRSPGLGDTAMYLCATSRDQQGSTPRETNEKLFFGSGTQLSVL.

This sequence joins TRBV6-5 and TRBJ2-7, with 11 bases lining up with TRBD2. Germline V lookup: CDR1 MNHEY, CDR2 SVGAGI. The ends lost 0 bases at V and 2 bases at J; junction bases unmatched: 0. The CDR3 loop spans 15 amino acids. The CDR3 reads CASSYSTSGTYEQYF. As DNA, the CDR3 is TGTGCCAGCAGTTACTCGACTAGCGGGACCTACGAGCAGTACTTC.

The J gene is TRBJ2-1, the V gene TRBV29-1; D unresolved. Per germline, CDR1 SQVTM and CDR2 ANQGSEA. The CDR3 is made up of 11 amino acids. Trimming pared 1 base from V and 9 bases from J, leaving 7 bases between. CDR3 in amino acids: CSVEGYGEQFF. For the CDR3, the DNA is TGCAGCGTTGAAGGATACGGTGAGCAGTTCTTC.

V usage is TRBV7-9 and J usage is TRBJ2-1; 7 nucleotides align to TRBD1. Trimming removed 5 bases from V and 8 bases from J; junction bases left unmatched: 9. In germline, CDR1 is SEHNR, CDR2 FQNEAQ (reference sequence). The length of the CDR3 is 14 residues. The CDR3 is CASSTIQGWDEQFF. The CDR3 coding sequence is TGTGCCAGCAGCACAATACAGGGGTGGGATGAGCAGTTCTTC.

The chain has TRBV4-2 and TRBJ2-7, with 14 bases lining up with TRBD2. The CDR3 sequence is 15 residues long. Germline trimming cut 7 bases from V and 5 bases from J; bases unmatched to any gene: 7. CDR1 is LGHNA and CDR2 is YNFKEQ in the germline V gene. The CDR3 DNA follows: TGTGCCAGCAACCACGGGACTAGCGGGAGCGACGAGCAGTACTTC. Translated, it gives CASNHGTSGSDEQYF.

The chain recombines TRBV7-9 with TRBJ2-7; D may correspond to TRBD1 or TRBD2 (5 bases each). The length of the CDR3 is 13 residues. V was cut by 3 bases and J by 6 bases, with 12 bases left in between. Germline CDR1 and CDR2: SEHNR and FQNEAQ (reference sequence). The CDR3 loop is CASSFGGRSEQYF. DNA of the CDR3: TGTGCCAGCAGCTTTGGGGGTAGATCCGAGCAGTACTTC. Looking up the rest from reference TRBV7-9 and TRBJ2-7 gives the full variable domain: DTGVSQNPRHKITKRGQNVTFRCDPISEHNRLYWYRQTLGQGPEFLTYFQNEAQLEKSRLLSDRFSAERPKGSFSTLEIQRTEQGDSAMYLCASSFGGRSEQYFGPGTRLTVT.

The chain has TRBV9 and TRBJ2-1; D remains unclear. CDR3 length: 15 amino acids. Trimming took off 0 bases at V and 4 bases at J, with 11 bases between the two ends. Germline assignment: CDR1 SGDLS and CDR2 YYNGEE. The DNA for the CDR3 is TGTGCCAGCAGCGTAGCGCTAGTATCATACAATGAGCAGTTCTTC. Protein sequence: CASSVALVSYNEQFF.

For the CDR3, the DNA is TGTGCCAGCAACCCCGGCCGGGGCAATGAGCAGTTCTTC. It specifies CASNPGRGNEQFF. The V call is TRBV9, the J call TRBJ2-1; D possibly corresponds to TRBD2 (5 bases). The CDR3 covers 13 residues. Trimming stripped 6 bases from V and 6 bases from J, with 13 bases between. Germline lookup yields CDR1 SGDLS and CDR2 YYNGEE.

This chain joins TRBV28 and TRBJ2-3; 12 bases line up with TRBD2. The CDR3 totals 19 residues. In germline, CDR1 is MDHEN, CDR2 SYDVKM. V trimming: 2 bases; J trimming: 0 bases; junction bases outside the gene matches: 9. The CDR3 DNA reads as TGTGCCAGCAGTTTAATCTCGGCTAGCGGGAGGGCTAGCACAGATACGCAGTATTTT. Translated, it gives CASSLISASGRASTDTQYF. Using reference TRBV28 and TRBJ2-3 for the parts outside the CDR3, the full variable domain is DVKVTQSSRYLVKRTGEKVFLECVQDMDHENMFWYRQDPGLGLRLIYFSYDVKMKEKGDIPEGYSVSREKKERFSLILESASTNQTSMYLCASSLISASGRASTDTQYFGPGTRLTVL.

This chain uses TRBV9 with TRBJ1-5; D is perhaps TRBD1 (5 bases). Germline V gene lookup returns CDR1 SGDLS and CDR2 YYNGEE. The CDR3 runs 14 residues. Trimming took 3 bases from V and 6 from J, leaving 13 bases between them. The CDR3 sequence: CASSGDGGGQPQHF. The CDR3 DNA sequence: TGTGCCAGCAGCGGAGATGGGGGAGGTCAGCCCCAGCATTTT.

The chain is built from TRBV5-1 and TRBJ2-7; 12 bases align to TRBD2. CDR3 length: 17 amino acids. CDR1 SGHRS and CDR2 YFSETQ come from the germline V gene. The V and J ends lost 4 bases and 0 bases, in that order; junction bases with no gene match: 8. The CDR3 coding sequence is TGCGCCAGCAGCCATGGACTAGCGGGACAAAGCTCCTACGAGCAGTACTTC. Its protein is CASSHGLAGQSSYEQYF.

The V call is TRBV27, the J call TRBJ1-5, with a weak D call TRBD1 (6 bases). The CDR3 covers 14 residues. Per the germline V gene, CDR1 is MNHEY and CDR2 is SMNVEV (reference sequence). Trimming removed 3 bases at V and 5 bases at J, with 11 bases between. In DNA, the CDR3 is TGTGCCAGCAGTTTTGGAAGGGGGTATCAGCCCCAGCATTTT. Its protein product is CASSFGRGYQPQHF.

This sequence joins TRBV7-6 and TRBJ2-5, with D hard to call. The V gene lost 5 bases and the J gene lost 3 bases, with 13 bases spanning the gap. This CDR3 contains 14 residues. The germline V gene encodes CDR1 SGHVS and CDR2 FNYEAQ. The CDR3 nucleotides read TGTGCCAGCAGCCCCGGTTCACCGGAAGAGACCCAGTACTTC. Protein: CASSPGSPEETQYF.